The 6 T cell receptor beta chains reported below all come from one sample, sequenced in a study of blood T cells in healthy people across ages. PCR was performed a second time for about 6 to 12 cycles using a sample-barcoded 5' primer and a J-beta primer mix. TCRdb analysed the 5' RACE reads with MiXCR anew, one entry per CDR3 protein. This table has approximately 490,000 distinct CDR3 sequences, nearly 25% appearing once. The same sample was also studied in work on T cells of mothers and their children.

Sequencing was done on a sample of blood. These TCRs come from a boy under 18 in good health.

In this sample, this clonotype turned up a few times. This chain connects TRBV9 to TRBJ1-2; no clear D. Deletions cut 0 bases from V and 4 bases from J, with 7 bases between. The CDR3 spans 13 residues. CDR1 SGDLS and CDR2 YYNGEE come from the germline V gene. Here the CDR3 DNA reads TGTGCCAGCAGCGTAGCAGAGTTCTATGGCTACACCTTC. It translates to CASSVAEFYGYTF. The full variable domain, completed using reference TRBV9 and TRBJ1-2, is DSGVTQTPKHLITATGQRVTLRCSPRSGDLSVYWYQQSLDQGLQFLIQYYNGEERAKGNILERFSAQQFPDLHSELNLSSLELGDSALYFCASSVAEFYGYTFGSGTRLTVV.

This clonotype appeared many times. CDR3 bases: TGCAGCGTTGGATGGGCAGACGACACCTACGAGCAGTACTTC. Translation: CSVGWADDTYEQYF. J is TRBJ2-5 and V is TRBV29-1; D is undetermined. The DNA end is more similar to TRBJ2-7, so the J call may be wrong. This CDR3 contains 14 residues. Per the germline V gene, CDR1 is SQVTM and CDR2 is ANQGSEA.

This clonotype was picked up a small number of times. J is TRBJ2-3 and V is TRBV12-3 or TRBV12-4, with TRBD1 matching over 7 bases. The CDR3 contains 15 residues. The V and J ends lost 3 bases and 2 bases, in that order; junction bases with no gene match: 5. For the CDR3, the DNA is TGTGCCAGCAGTTTGGGACAGTTACTCACAGATACGCAGTATTTT. Protein: CASSLGQLLTDTQYF.

The rearrangement links TRBV21-1 to TRBJ2-7; the table gives TRBD1 as D, unverified against the DNA. TRBV21-1 counts as a pseudogene. The CDR3 sequence is 15 residues long. The CDR3 protein is CASSLRTGGEYEQYF. The CDR3 nucleotides are TGTGCCAGCAGCCTCCGGACAGGGGGCGAATACGAGCAGTACTTC.

The sample holds many counts of this clonotype. The rearrangement joins TRBV5-5 to TRBJ2-5; 9 bases agree with TRBD2. The CDR3 spans 15 residues. Per the germline V gene, CDR1 is SGHKS and CDR2 is YYEKEE (reference sequence). The ends lost 1 base at V and 2 bases at J; junction bases unmatched: 3. The CDR3 DNA sequence: TGTGCCAGCAGCTTGCGGCTAGCGGGGCAAGAGACCCAGTACTTC. Encoded protein: CASSLRLAGQETQYF.

This chain joins TRBV6-2 or TRBV6-3 and TRBJ2-5, with D perhaps TRBD1 (6 bases). The DNA matches TRBJ2-1 better at its end, which makes the J call doubtful. CDR1 is MNHEY and CDR2 is SVGEGT in the germline V gene. This CDR3 region has 14 residues. The CDR3 loop is CASNEQGPYNEQFF. The CDR3 nucleotides read TGTGCCAGCAATGAACAGGGTCCTTACAATGAGCAGTTCTTC.